One sample yielded the 29 T cell receptor beta chains listed below, sequenced in a study of T cell repertoires and leukemia-associated antigens. MiXCR was run by TCRdb on the 5' RACE reads, yielding one entry per CDR3 protein. Of some 12,000 distinct CDR3 sequences in the sample, 42% are singletons; the top ten hold 25% to 30%. For these receptors, no antigen is known. Sequenced input: CD3+ T cells sorted from blood and cultured. The source is a female donor in good health.

This clonotype was picked up many times. The chain employs TRBV7-9 and TRBJ2-3; 13 nucleotides match TRBD2. CDR3 length: 15 amino acids. Germline assignment: CDR1 SEHNR and CDR2 FQNEAQ (reference sequence). V gave up 7 bases and J gave up 4 bases; unmatched junction bases: 5. The CDR3 coding sequence is TGTGCCAGCACGACTAGCGGGAGGAGGGCAGATACGCAGTATTTT. It encodes CASTTSGRRADTQYF.

For this clonotype: The CDR3 does not close with the conserved phenylalanine or tryptophan, likely indicating a read error. The V and J genes are TRBV20-1 and TRBJ1-4, with 10 nucleotides matching TRBD1. The germline V gene has CDR1 DFQATT and CDR2 SNEGSKA (reference sequence). CDR3 length equals 13 residues. The V segment lost 6 bases and the J segment 8 bases; nucleotides outside the gene matches: 6. The chain's CDR3 is CSARGDRGEKLFL. The CDR3 DNA reads as TGCAGTGCCCGGGGGGACAGGGGAGAAAAACTGTTTCTT.

This sequence joins TRBV27 and TRBJ2-1; perhaps D is TRBD1 or TRBD2 (5 bases each). CDR1 is MNHEY and CDR2 is SMNVEV in the germline V gene (reference sequence). The V end was cut by 6 bases, the J end by 11 bases, with 14 bases between. The CDR3 consists of 12 residues. The CDR3 nucleotides are TGTGCCAGCAGCATAGACCGGGACCAGCAGTTCTTC. Translating gives CASSIDRDQQFF.

This clonotype qualifies as medium-sized. V gene TRBV20-1 combines with J gene TRBJ2-1, with D hard to call. Germline CDR1 DFQATT, CDR2 SNEGSKA (reference sequence). The germline V and J ends were trimmed by 3 bases and 9 bases, with 12 bases remaining between them. The CDR3 is made up of 12 amino acids. The CDR3 DNA reads as TGCAGTGCTAGTCTGCGGCTGGTTGAGCAGTTCTTC. This sequence encodes CSASLRLVEQFF.

At least ten counts were recorded for this clonotype. This rearrangement joins TRBV6-1 to TRBJ2-7, with 8 bases fitting TRBD1. V lost 0 bases to trimming and J lost 0 bases; unmatched junction nucleotides: 13. Germline V gives CDR1 MNHNS, CDR2 SASEGT. The CDR3 consists of 19 residues. The CDR3 region has the DNA TGTGCCAGCAGTGAAGCGCCTGGGACAGGTCTTAAGTACTCCTACGAGCAGTACTTC. Translated: CASSEAPGTGLKYSYEQYF.

This clonotype was seen just once. The rearrangement links TRBV11-1 to TRBJ2-7, with 12 nucleotides matching TRBD2. In germline, CDR1 is SGHAT, CDR2 FQDESV (reference sequence). V was clipped by 5 bases and J by 1 base; unmatched bases: 27. The length of the CDR3 is 23 residues. CDR3 region: CASSPWQLLQLAGGWCCSYEQYF. The CDR3 DNA follows: TGTGCCAGCAGCCCGTGGCAGCTATTACAACTAGCGGGAGGCTGGTGTTGTTCCTACGAGCAGTACTTC.

The V and J genes are TRBV25-1 and TRBJ2-5, with 9 bases fitting TRBD2. The V gene's germline CDR1 is MGHDK and CDR2 SYGVNS. CDR3 size: 16 residues. After removal of 8 bases from V and 5 bases from J, the junction contained 15 bases not matched to a gene. CDR3 region: CASQYTSGRLGETQYF. The CDR3 DNA is TGTGCCAGCCAATATACTAGCGGGCGTCTGGGGGAGACCCAGTACTTC.

This clonotype was seen ten or more times. The genes are TRBV30 and TRBJ1-2, with D maybe TRBD1 (6 bases). Trimming left V 3 bases short and J 8 bases short, with 10 bases between. The CDR3 is 11 amino acids. Per the germline V gene, CDR1 is GTSNPN and CDR2 is SVGIG (reference sequence). The CDR3 protein is CAWSHRAGYTF. For the CDR3, the DNA is TGTGCCTGGAGCCACAGGGCAGGCTACACCTTC.

This clonotype is labeled medium-sized. This rearrangement joins TRBV20-1 to TRBJ2-1; the match to TRBD1 covers 7 bases. With V trimmed by 0 bases and J by 3 bases, 14 bases remained unmatched. The germline CDR1 and CDR2 sequences are DFQATT and SNEGSKA (reference sequence). CDR3 size: 18 residues. CDR3: CSARDLSVSRGIYNEQFF. Here the CDR3 DNA reads TGCAGTGCTAGAGATCTAAGCGTGAGCAGGGGGATCTACAATGAGCAGTTCTTC.

The chain links TRBV9 to TRBJ2-1, with a tentative D call TRBD2 (5 bases). V lost 0 bases to trimming and J lost 7 bases, with 14 bases between them. The germline gives CDR1 SGDLS, CDR2 YYNGEE. The CDR3 sequence is 15 residues long. CDR3 sequence: CASSVDVANQNEQFF. In nucleotides, the CDR3 is TGTGCCAGCAGCGTAGATGTAGCGAATCAAAATGAGCAGTTCTTC.

The J gene is TRBJ2-2, the V gene TRBV25-1, with D possibly matching TRBD2 (5 bases). V was cut by 6 bases and J by 5 bases, with 7 bases left in between. CDR3 length: 12 residues. Germline V gene lookup returns CDR1 MGHDK and CDR2 SYGVNS. The CDR3 loop is CASRGSTGELFF. In nucleotides, the CDR3 is TGTGCCAGCAGAGGGAGTACCGGGGAGCTGTTTTTT.

This clonotype qualifies as medium-sized. This chain connects TRBV7-2 to TRBJ2-5; TRBD2 aligns across 7 bases. The CDR3 is 15 amino acids. V lost 4 bases, J lost 4 bases, and 9 bases stayed unmatched. CDR1 is SGHTA, CDR2 FQGNSA, per germline. The CDR3 spells CASSYGLDLGETQYF. The DNA for the CDR3 is TGTGCCAGCAGCTACGGACTAGATCTAGGAGAGACCCAGTACTTC.

This chain connects TRBV20-1 to TRBJ2-3; TRBD2 aligns across 9 bases. After removal of 3 bases from V and 4 bases from J, the junction contained 14 bases not matched to a gene. The CDR3 is 17 residues long. Germline CDR1 and CDR2: DFQATT and SNEGSKA (reference sequence). The chain's CDR3 is CSASRLAGTGIADTQYF. CDR3 in DNA: TGCAGTGCTAGTCGGCTAGCGGGGACCGGAATCGCAGATACGCAGTATTTT.

This clonotype is categorized as medium-sized. This CDR3 is CASSRASDLSTDTQYF. The CDR3 DNA is TGTGCCAGCAGTCGGGCTAGCGACCTAAGCACAGATACGCAGTATTTT. The chain has TRBV12-3 or TRBV12-4 and TRBJ2-3, with D possibly TRBD2 on 6 matching bases. V was pared by 5 bases and J by 0 bases, with 15 bases between. The CDR3 has 16 amino acids.

The chain combines TRBV11-2 with TRBJ1-3; TRBD1 aligns across 8 bases. Germline loops: CDR1 SGHAT, CDR2 FQNNGV. The CDR3 runs 15 residues. After removal of 1 base from V and 3 bases from J, the junction contained 2 bases not matched to a gene. CDR3 coding DNA: TGTGCCAGCAGCTTAGGAGGGACAGGTGGAAACACCATATATTTT. Amino acid sequence: CASSLGGTGGNTIYF.

In its sample, this clonotype was seen many times. Relative to the germline gene, one junction end is altered; a read error may explain this. The chain employs TRBV5-1 and TRBJ1-2; tentatively, D is TRBD1 (5 bases). CDR1 is SGHRS and CDR2 is YFSETQ in the germline V gene. The CDR3 has 12 residues. CDR3 sequence (DNA): TGCGCCAGCAGCTCCGTCAGGGATAGCGTGGAATTC. Translation: CASSSVRDSVEF.

The chain recombines TRBV2 with TRBJ2-7, with D perhaps being TRBD1 or TRBD2 (5 bases each). The CDR3 length is 14 residues. Germline V gene data show CDR1 as SNHLY and CDR2 as FYNNEI. CDR3 nucleotide sequence: TGTACCATCGAGTGGGGACCGGGGAAGAACGAGCAGTACTTC. Translated: CTIEWGPGKNEQYF.

The sample holds many counts of this clonotype. The CDR3 spells CASSVWAQETQYF. CDR3 coding DNA: TGTGCCAGCAGTGTCTGGGCCCAAGAGACCCAGTACTTC. This chain links TRBV12-3 or TRBV12-4 with TRBJ2-5; D remains ambiguous. This CDR3 region has 13 residues. Trimming took 5 bases from V and 1 from J, leaving 8 bases between them.

As concerns this clonotype: One junction end does not reproduce the germline sequence, and a read error may be involved. The V call is TRBV20-1, the J call TRBJ1-5; TRBD1 is a possible D gene (6 bases). The CDR3 consists of 13 residues. The germline gives CDR1 DFQATT, CDR2 SNEGSKA (reference sequence). The CDR3 sequence: CSAREDSNQPRHF. CDR3 nucleotide sequence: TGCAGTGCTAGAGAGGACAGCAATCAGCCCCGGCATTTT.

Judged by abundance, this clonotype is medium-sized. V and J are TRBV4-1 and TRBJ1-2; 9 bases agree with TRBD1. Germline CDR1 is MGHRA and CDR2 is YSYEKL. CDR3 size: 15 residues. V shed 5 bases, J shed 4 bases, and the junction held 8 bases outside the gene matches. The CDR3 loop is CASSTRTGGVYGYTF. CDR3 DNA: TGCGCCAGCAGCACCCGTACAGGGGGCGTCTATGGCTACACCTTC.

This clonotype was detected ten times or more. A much larger clone lies one base from this, so it may be a read error. The chain carries TRBV28 and TRBJ2-7; D not certain. Germline V gene lookup returns CDR1 MDHEN and CDR2 SYDVKM. The CDR3 spans 14 residues. The DNA of the CDR3 is TGTGCCAGCAGTTTATTGGGCCCCAACTACGGGCAGTACTTC. Protein: CASSLLGPNYGQYF. Complete variable domain (other parts from reference TRBV28 and TRBJ2-7): DVKVTQSSRYLVKRTGEKVFLECVQDMDHENMFWYRQDPGLGLRLIYFSYDVKMKEKGDIPEGYSVSREKKERFSLILESASTNQTSMYLCASSLLGPNYGQYFGPGTRLTVT.

Judged by abundance, this clonotype is medium-sized (0.01 to 0.1%). The V call is TRBV20-1, the J call TRBJ2-4; 7 positions agree with TRBD1. The CDR3 runs to 16 residues. The V gene's germline CDR1 is DFQATT and CDR2 SNEGSKA (reference sequence). With V trimmed by 5 bases and J by 3 bases, 13 bases remained unmatched. In nucleotides, the CDR3 is TGCAGTGCTCTACCCGACAGGGAAGGAGTCAAAAACATTCAGTACTTC. Its protein is CSALPDREGVKNIQYF.

This clonotype appeared once. CDR3 bases: TGCGCCAGCAGCTTGGCCGTGCGGACAGAGACCCAGTACTTC. As protein: CASSLAVRTETQYF. The V call is TRBV5-1, the J call TRBJ2-5; no clear D gene. This CDR3 region has 14 residues. Per germline, CDR1 SGHRS and CDR2 YFSETQ. With 0 bases removed from V and 4 bases from J, the gap between germline ends came to 10 bases.

The rearrangement uses TRBV5-1 and TRBJ2-7; 12 nucleotides line up with TRBD2. This CDR3 has 17 amino acids. Germline CDR1 and CDR2: SGHRS and YFSETQ. V dropped 6 bases and J dropped 5; count of bases not matched to a gene: 15. CDR3 loop: CASKLGLAGRVEDEQYF. The CDR3 DNA reads as TGCGCCAGCAAGCTAGGACTAGCGGGAAGGGTAGAGGACGAGCAGTACTTC.

By share, this clonotype ranks as medium-sized. The rearrangement links TRBV7-9 to TRBJ2-1; 15 nucleotides line up with TRBD2. In germline, CDR1 is SEHNR, CDR2 FQNEAQ (reference sequence). V lost 4 bases to trimming and J lost 10 bases; unmatched junction nucleotides: 2. The CDR3 runs 14 residues. This CDR3 is CASSSGLAGGEQFF. Here the CDR3 DNA reads TGTGCCAGCAGCTCGGGACTAGCGGGAGGAGAGCAGTTCTTC.

In this sample, this clonotype turned up many times. This chain uses TRBV28 with TRBJ1-4, with D uncertain. Germline V gene sequence: CDR1 MDHEN, CDR2 SYDVKM. V lost 5 bases, J lost 4 bases, and 11 bases lay in between. This CDR3 spans 14 amino acids. CDR3: CASSRVNYNEKLFF. For the CDR3, the DNA is TGTGCCAGCAGTAGGGTCAACTATAATGAAAAACTGTTTTTT.

This clonotype rates as large (0.1 to 1%). The CDR3 nucleotides read TGCAGTGCTAGCCCCCTTACACTCAGCACAGATACGCAGTATTTT. Residues: CSASPLTLSTDTQYF. The chain joins TRBV20-1 to TRBJ2-3; D is undetermined. Deletions cut 3 bases from V and 0 bases from J, with 13 bases between. Germline CDR1 is DFQATT and CDR2 is SNEGSKA (reference sequence). This CDR3 spans 15 amino acids.

The genes are TRBV27 and TRBJ2-7, with D perhaps matching TRBD1 (5 bases). The V gene's germline CDR1 is MNHEY and CDR2 SMNVEV (reference sequence). CDR3 length: 13 amino acids. V lost 3 bases to trimming and J lost 4 bases, with 10 bases between them. Here the CDR3 reads CASSFQGSYEQYF. The CDR3 DNA is TGTGCCAGCAGTTTCCAGGGTTCGTACGAGCAGTACTTC.

The V and J genes are TRBV20-1 and TRBJ1-6; D is perhaps TRBD1 (5 bases). Trimming left V 5 bases short and J 6 bases short, with 11 bases between. Germline CDR1 and CDR2: DFQATT and SNEGSKA (reference sequence). This CDR3 spans 13 amino acids. The CDR3 DNA sequence: TGCAGTGCTCATGAGGGGTTTAATTCACCCCTCCACTTT. Its translation: CSAHEGFNSPLHF.